One sample yielded the 11 T cell receptor beta chains listed below, sequenced in a study of blood T cell repertoires in COVID-19. The repertoire was sequenced with immunoSEQ multiplex PCR; TCRdb's copy has only in-frame clones and lacks some. The sample shows approximately 98,000 clones, approximately 80% of them seen only once. The specimen sequenced was peripheral blood. These receptors were taken from a man aged 60-69 years with acute or convalescent COVID-19.

The chain employs TRBV6-5 and TRBJ1-2; 7 bases align to TRBD1. CDR1 and CDR2 from the germline V gene are MNHEY and SVGAGI. This CDR3 contains 12 residues. J was trimmed by 8 bases and V by 5 bases; bases with no gene match: 5. The CDR3 here is CASSTTGEGYTF. DNA for the CDR3: TGTGCCAGCAGTACAACAGGGGAGGGCTACACCTTC.

The chain carries TRBV6-5 and TRBJ2-3, with 9 bases aligning to TRBD2. Trimming cost V 3 bases and J 2 bases; bases outside gene matches: 6. Germline V gene sequence: CDR1 MNHEY, CDR2 SVGAGI. CDR3 length: 16 amino acids. In nucleotides, the CDR3 is TGTGCCAGCAGTTATGGCGGGGGGGGTCCCACAGATACGCAGTATTTT. Protein sequence: CASSYGGGGPTDTQYF.

This chain uses TRBV5-1 with TRBJ1-4; D may be TRBD1 (5 bases). The CDR3 is made up of 16 amino acids. Trimming shortened V by 1 base and J by 5 bases, and 15 bases separated the two germline ends. The germline V gene encodes CDR1 SGHRS and CDR2 YFSETQ. The CDR3 sequence: CASSLWQGGGNEKLFF. In DNA form, the CDR3 reads TGCGCCAGCAGCTTGTGGCAGGGCGGGGGGAATGAAAAACTGTTTTTT. The full variable domain, in which reference TRBV5-1 and TRBJ1-4 provide the parts outside the CDR3, is KAGVTQTPRYLIKTRGQQVTLSCSPISGHRSVSWYQQTPGQGLQFLFEYFSETQRNKGNFPGRFSGRQFSNSRSEMNVSTLELGDSALYLCASSLWQGGGNEKLFFGSGTQLSVL.

This clone is judged medium-sized. V gene TRBV13 combines with J gene TRBJ1-2; 8 bases are a match to TRBD1. Per the germline V gene, CDR1 is PRHDT and CDR2 is FYEKMQ (reference sequence). CDR3 length equals 18 residues. Unmatched junction bases numbered 17, after V lost 0 bases and J lost 8 bases. CDR3 in DNA: TGTGCCAGCAGCTTAGGTTCAGGAATAGTAACAGGGGGGGACGGCTACACCTTC. This codes for CASSLGSGIVTGGDGYTF. Complete variable domain (other parts from reference TRBV13 and TRBJ1-2): AAGVIQSPRHLIKEKRETATLKCYPIPRHDTVYWYQQGPGQDPQFLISFYEKMQSDKGSIPDRFSAQQFSDYHSELNMSSLELGDSALYFCASSLGSGIVTGGDGYTFGSGTRLTVV.

CDR3 loop: CASSPGTPRADTQYF. CDR3 coding DNA: TGTGCCAGCAGCCCAGGGACTCCCAGGGCAGATACGCAGTATTTT. The V call is TRBV3-1 (or the pseudogene TRBV3-2), the J call TRBJ2-3; perhaps TRBD2 as D (6 bases). Trimming shortened V by 4 bases and J by 4 bases, and 15 bases separated the two germline ends. The CDR3 is 15 amino acids. Germline V lookup: CDR1 LGHDT, CDR2 YNNKEL (reference sequence).

This clone is termed medium-sized (0.01 to 0.1%). The V gene is TRBV5-1, the J gene TRBJ2-5; 7 bases are a match to TRBD1. Germline V gives CDR1 SGHRS, CDR2 YFSETQ. The CDR3 extends over 14 amino acids. Trimming cost V 0 bases and J 5 bases; bases outside gene matches: 4. The CDR3, as DNA: TGCGCCAGCAGCTTGGGACAGGGAGTTGAGACCCAGTACTTC. Protein product: CASSLGQGVETQYF.

The chain recombines TRBV7-2 with TRBJ2-1, with 9 bases fitting TRBD2. Germline CDR1 SGHTA, CDR2 FQGNSA. CDR3 length: 14 amino acids. V was pared by 1 base and J by 6 bases, with 1 base of the junction left unmatched. Here the CDR3 reads CASSLERGVNEQFF. The CDR3 DNA is TGTGCCAGCAGCTTAGAGCGGGGGGTCAATGAGCAGTTCTTC.

The V call is TRBV6-5, the J call TRBJ2-3; no firm D call. Germline CDR1 reads MNHEY; CDR2 reads SVGAGI. The V end lost 7 bases, the J end lost 0 bases, and 8 bases lay between the germline ends. The CDR3 totals 13 residues. The CDR3 loop is CASTRSSTDTQYF. The DNA for the CDR3 is TGTGCCAGCACCAGATCTAGCACAGATACGCAGTATTTT.

V and J are TRBV2 and TRBJ2-2, with TRBD1 matching 11 bases. The CDR3 sequence is 14 residues long. Germline values: CDR1 SNHLY, CDR2 FYNNEI. V dropped 5 bases and J dropped 7; count of bases not matched to a gene: 3. The CDR3 sequence is CASSKGTGGGELFF. The CDR3 bases are TGTGCCAGCAGTAAGGGGACAGGGGGCGGGGAGCTGTTTTTT.

The genes are TRBV5-4 and TRBJ2-2; 12 bases match TRBD2. The germline CDR1 and CDR2 sequences are SGHNT and YYREEE (reference sequence). The CDR3 is made up of 18 amino acids. The V segment lost 4 bases and the J segment 2 bases; nucleotides outside the gene matches: 9. CDR3 region: CASSPGLAGRTNTGELFF. CDR3 nucleotide sequence: TGTGCCAGCAGCCCCGGACTAGCGGGAAGAACAAACACCGGGGAGCTGTTTTTT.

The chain employs TRBV30 and TRBJ1-2; no definite D call. Trimming took off 0 bases at V and 8 bases at J, with 13 bases between the two ends. The length of the CDR3 is 13 residues. Germline assignment: CDR1 GTSNPN and CDR2 SVGIG (reference sequence). CDR3 residues: CAWSVIQGGGYTF. CDR3 DNA sequence: TGTGCCTGGAGTGTAATCCAAGGCGGCGGCTACACCTTC.